The 22 T cell receptor beta chains in this list originate from one sample, sequenced in a study of follicular helper T cells after annual influenza vaccination. Time point reported: 2015-2016 season, pre-vaccination. The data were produced by immunoSEQ multiplex PCR, yet TCRdb's version contains in-frame clones alone and is incomplete. This repertoire shows some 10,000 clones, around four fifths found once; its top ten account for less than 2%. Sequences were derived from CXCR5+ CD38- circulating T follicular helper cells from blood, sampled on the day of influenza vaccination. Specified subset: circulating Tfh, non-naive CD4+CXCR5+PD-1+ (ICOS+CD38+ or ICOS-CD38-). Source of these receptors: an adult who received the influenza vaccine.

The V call is TRBV5-1, the J call TRBJ2-7; D call uncertain. Germline-derived CDR1 and CDR2 are SGHRS and YFSETQ. The CDR3 is made up of 13 amino acids. V was shortened by 3 bases and J by 5 bases, with 12 bases between the two germline ends. The DNA of the CDR3 is TGCGCCAGCAGCTCGGACCAGCCAAACGAGCAGTACTTC. Encoded protein: CASSSDQPNEQYF. The full variable domain, rest sourced from reference TRBV5-1 and TRBJ2-7, is KAGVTQTPRYLIKTRGQQVTLSCSPISGHRSVSWYQQTPGQGLQFLFEYFSETQRNKGNFPGRFSGRQFSNSRSEMNVSTLELGDSALYLCASSSDQPNEQYFGPGTRLTVT.

The chain has TRBV7-2 and TRBJ2-1; D remains ambiguous. The germline V gene has CDR1 SGHTA and CDR2 FQGNSA. The CDR3 loop spans 13 amino acids. V lost 5 bases and J 5 bases, leaving 10 bases between the germline ends. The CDR3 nucleotides are TGTGCCAGCAGCGTAACAGCTAACAATGAGCAGTTCTTC. Protein product: CASSVTANNEQFF.

This clone was seen just once. This chain joins TRBV7-9 and TRBJ1-2; D remains ambiguous. Per the germline V gene, CDR1 is SEHNR and CDR2 is FQNEAQ (reference sequence). The ends were cut back, 3 bases at V and 4 bases at J, with 15 bases in the middle. The CDR3 is 15 amino acids. CDR3 in DNA: TGTGCCAGCAGCTTTCTTACAGACGCTTCCTATGGCTACACCTTC. The encoded protein is CASSFLTDASYGYTF.

This clone occurred once. The junction differs from germline at one of its ends, possibly a read error. The chain joins TRBV7-7 to TRBJ2-5; D is perhaps TRBD1 or TRBD2 (7 bases each). Germline CDR1 and CDR2: SSHAT and FNYEAQ (reference sequence). The CDR3 is 14 residues long. CDR3 protein: CASSPGGQQETQYF. CDR3 DNA sequence: TGTGCTAGCAGCCCGGGGGGACAGCAAGAGACCCAGTACTTC.

For the CDR3, the DNA is TGCGCCAGCAGCCCGTCGGGGATAACTAGTAGGTCCTACAATGAGCAGTTCTTC. It codes for CASSPSGITSRSYNEQFF. The V gene is TRBV5-1, the J gene TRBJ2-1, with a possible D match to TRBD2 (5 bases). CDR1 and CDR2 (germline): SGHRS, YFSETQ. V lost 4 bases to trimming and J lost 1 base, with 21 bases between them. CDR3 length equals 18 residues. Together with reference TRBV5-1 and TRBJ2-1, the CDR3 gives the full variable domain: KAGVTQTPRYLIKTRGQQVTLSCSPISGHRSVSWYQQTPGQGLQFLFEYFSETQRNKGNFPGRFSGRQFSNSRSEMNVSTLELGDSALYLCASSPSGITSRSYNEQFFGPGTRLTVL.

This clone occurred once. The V and J genes are TRBV5-5 and TRBJ2-4, with D possibly TRBD1 on 6 matching bases. Trimming removed 1 base from V and 8 bases from J, with 16 bases in between. The germline V gene has CDR1 SGHKS and CDR2 YYEKEE (reference sequence). The CDR3 covers 15 residues. CDR3 coding DNA: TGTGCCAGCAGCTTGTTTGCAGGGGAGAGGTACATTCAGTACTTC. As protein: CASSLFAGERYIQYF.

CDR3 sequence reads: CATSGGASGINEQFF. The CDR3 DNA follows: TGTGCCACCAGCGGAGGGGCTAGCGGGATCAATGAGCAGTTCTTC. The chain recombines TRBV15 with TRBJ2-1; TRBD2 agrees at 9 bases. Germline CDR1 and CDR2: LNHNV and YYDKDF (reference sequence). CDR3 length equals 15 residues. V shed 5 bases and J 6 bases; nucleotides not matched to a gene: 8.

The chain recombines TRBV28 with TRBJ1-3; TRBD1 agrees at 7 bases. Trimming cost V 3 bases and J 0 bases; bases outside gene matches: 8. This CDR3 has 17 amino acids. CDR1 MDHEN and CDR2 SYDVKM come from the germline V gene. In DNA, the CDR3 is TGTGCCAGCAGTTTGGTAGGGGGCAAAGGCTCTGGAAACACCATATATTTT. It yields the protein CASSLVGGKGSGNTIYF.

This clone was observed a single time. The chain has TRBV30 and TRBJ2-3; 7 bases line up with TRBD1. Trimming cost V 1 base and J 2 bases; bases outside gene matches: 3. Looked up from germline, CDR1 is GTSNPN and CDR2 is SVGIG (reference sequence). The CDR3 is 14 amino acids. For the CDR3, the DNA is TGTGCCTGGAGTGCTGACAGGGTCACAGATACGCAGTATTTT. Translating gives CAWSADRVTDTQYF.

The V gene is TRBV2, the J gene TRBJ2-7, with TRBD1 matching 9 bases. CDR1 and CDR2 from the germline V gene are SNHLY and FYNNEI. The CDR3 is 12 residues long. V lost 6 bases to trimming and J lost 7 bases; unmatched junction nucleotides: 4. This CDR3 reads CASRGQGREQYF. The CDR3 region has the DNA TGTGCCAGCAGGGGACAGGGTAGAGAGCAGTACTTC.

This clone was detected a few times. V and J are TRBV10-1 and TRBJ1-2; 7 bases map to TRBD1. The CDR3 runs 13 residues. The germline V gene has CDR1 WNHNN and CDR2 SYGVQD (reference sequence). The V and J ends lost 8 bases and 3 bases, in that order; junction bases with no gene match: 6. The CDR3 loop is CASSLGQHYGYTF. Written as DNA, the CDR3 is TGCGCCAGCTCTTTGGGACAGCACTATGGCTACACCTTC.

This clone was detected a few times. The chain carries TRBV12-5 and TRBJ2-7; 13 bases map to TRBD2. In germline, CDR1 is LGHNT, CDR2 FRNRAP. The J segment lost 7 bases and the V segment lost 4 bases, leaving 7 bases of the junction unmatched. This CDR3 is 15 amino acids long. This CDR3 is CASGSDRGLAGEQYF. Here the CDR3 DNA reads TGTGCTAGTGGTTCGGACCGGGGACTAGCGGGGGAGCAGTACTTC.

V is TRBV9 and J is TRBJ2-1; 10 positions match TRBD2. V dropped 3 bases and J dropped 10; count of bases not matched to a gene: 1. Germline lookup yields CDR1 SGDLS and CDR2 YYNGEE. The CDR3 is made up of 12 amino acids. CDR3 protein: CASSGAGGEQFF. CDR3 sequence (DNA): TGTGCCAGCAGCGGAGCGGGAGGGGAGCAGTTCTTC.

V and J are TRBV9 and TRBJ1-1; D unresolved. Germline lookup yields CDR1 SGDLS and CDR2 YYNGEE. Between the trimmed V and J ends, which lost 4 bases and 5 bases, there was a span of 15 bases. The CDR3 spans 14 residues. CDR3 nucleotides: TGTGCCAGCAGCACAGACGGGATGGGGACTGAAGCTTTCTTT. Its translation: CASSTDGMGTEAFF.

V usage is TRBV5-4 and J usage is TRBJ1-1, with TRBD1 matching 7 bases. This CDR3 comprises 13 residues. J lost 3 bases, V lost 5 bases, and 4 bases had no gene match. Germline V gene lookup returns CDR1 SGHNT and CDR2 YYREEE (reference sequence). As DNA, the CDR3 is TGTGCCAGCAGTTGGGACAGATACACTGAAGCTTTCTTT. Protein sequence: CASSWDRYTEAFF.

The CDR3, as DNA: TGTGCCAGCAGCTTAATAACTTTCGTGCAGTTCTTC. It specifies CASSLITFVQFF. The rearrangement links TRBV7-2 to TRBJ2-1, with D uncertain. The CDR3 sequence is 12 residues long. The germline V and J ends were trimmed by 2 bases and 12 bases, with 11 bases remaining between them. Germline CDR1 and CDR2: SGHTA and FQGNSA.

The chain couples TRBV7-2 to TRBJ2-7; D is ambiguous. Trimming pared 5 bases from V and 5 bases from J, leaving 7 bases between. The CDR3 length is 11 residues. CDR1 is SGHTA, CDR2 FQGNSA, per germline. The CDR3 bases are TGTGCCAGCAGCAACATGGACGAGCAGTACTTC. This codes for CASSNMDEQYF. Based on the CDR3 plus reference TRBV7-2 and TRBJ2-7, the full variable domain is GAGVSQSPSNKVTEKGKDVELRCDPISGHTALYWYRQSLGQGLEFLIYFQGNSAPDKSGLPSDRFSAERTGGSVSTLTIQRTQQEDSAVYLCASSNMDEQYFGPGTRLTVT.

This clone was seen once. The rearrangement uses TRBV4-1 and TRBJ2-3, with a possible D match to TRBD2 (6 bases). The germline V gene encodes CDR1 MGHRA and CDR2 YSYEKL. The length of the CDR3 is 15 residues. The germline V and J ends were trimmed by 5 bases and 3 bases, with 15 bases remaining between them. In DNA form, the CDR3 reads TGCGCCAGCAGCGATTCGGGAGTGTTGACAGATACGCAGTATTTT. Protein product: CASSDSGVLTDTQYF.

The chain joins TRBV6-5 to TRBJ2-7; 9 bases align to TRBD1. Germline values: CDR1 MNHEY, CDR2 SVGAGI. V was clipped by 8 bases and J by 0 bases; unmatched bases: 5. This CDR3 spans 14 amino acids. The CDR3 DNA reads TGTGCCAGCGGATCGACAGGGGGCTCCTACGAGCAGTACTTC. Protein: CASGSTGGSYEQYF.

V usage is TRBV2 and J usage is TRBJ1-4, with 7 bases fitting TRBD1. Germline CDR1 reads SNHLY; CDR2 reads FYNNEI. This CDR3 is 14 amino acids long. Unmatched junction bases numbered 11, after V lost 8 bases and J lost 8 bases. In DNA, the CDR3 is TGTGCCAGCGTAAAGACAGGGTTTGGGGAAAAACTGTTTTTT. Its translation: CASVKTGFGEKLFF.

This rearrangement joins TRBV7-3 to TRBJ2-1; D is unclear. Trimming cost V 0 bases and J 4 bases, with 10 bases left between them. The CDR3 sequence is 15 residues long. The germline gives CDR1 SGHTA, CDR2 FQGTGA. The CDR3 DNA reads TGTGCCAGCAGCTTAACGATTGGGGTTTACAATGAGCAGTTCTTC. Translated, it gives CASSLTIGVYNEQFF.

V gene TRBV4-1 combines with J gene TRBJ1-1, with a weak D call TRBD1 (6 bases). The CDR3 sequence is 16 residues long. The ends were cut back, 1 base at V and 1 base at J, with 13 bases in the middle. CDR1 is MGHRA and CDR2 is YSYEKL in the germline V gene. This CDR3 is CASSQASGGSNTEAFF. The CDR3 DNA reads TGCGCCAGCAGCCAAGCTAGCGGGGGCTCGAACACTGAAGCTTTCTTT.